Sequencing of this TCR beta chain was carried out in a study of T cell repertoires in cytomegalovirus infection (dated by TCRdb to the late 2010s). Context from the whole study: Recently identified HLA-C-restricted CMV epitopes, whose presentation resists viral immunomodulation, were targeted by peptide stimulations together with well-studied HLA-B-restricted epitopes. The HLA type of each donor mattered for the analysis, because public TCR beta signatures pointed to carriage of CMV infection along with the matching HLA type. The investigation overall reported the following: The ex vivo response was dominated by HLA-C-restricted CMV-specific TCR beta clonotypes, which also provided the single most frequent clonotype in two of eight donors. Carriers of CMV infection plus the relevant HLA type were discriminated by the cumulative frequency of public TCR beta family members in the study cohort and in an independent approximately 360-donor cohort.

For sequencing, an Illumina HiSeq 1500 was employed. The raw public data were reprocessed by TCRdb itself: fastp quality trimming at Q25, MiXCR clonotype calling, in-frame beta chains only. Under each unique CDR3 protein, matching rows form one entry showing the most common genes and DNA. Across this sample there are approximately 390,000 distinct CDR3 sequences, with around a third seen only once. About 14% of the sample is held by the ten biggest clonotypes. The intended sense of this specimen's treatment or condition label: in vitro stimulation with specific CMV peptide epitopes to enrich CMV-specific T cells. CDR1 and CDR2, per the germline V gene, are LGHNA and YSLEER. After removal of 5 bases from V and 4 bases from J, the junction retains 6 bases not matched to a gene. The CDR3 runs 15 residues from the cysteine to the phenylalanine. Of all the DNA, just the CDR3 is kept, 45 bases in frame from base 1.

Comment on this clonotype: Its specific antigen is unknown. No qualities accompany the bases; no much larger clone lies one base away.

The receptor chain draws on TRBV4-3 and TRBJ2-3; 10 central bases correspond to TRBD2. Source: cultured PBMCs, taken from culture after CMV antigen stimulation. This clonotype originated in a human donor in good health (CMV status not recorded). Some clones in this sample may be carry-over from other donors' samples. The bases are TGCGCCAGCAGCGGCCTAGCGGGAGCGGCAGATACGCAGTATTTT. It translates as CASSGLAGAADTQYF.